The rows below give T cell receptor beta chains drawn from one sample of a study of OX40 agonist ivuxolimab in advanced cancers. TCRdb's copy holds only in-frame clones and misses some; the assay was immunoSEQ multiplex PCR. In the table there are roughly 53,000 clones, approximately 86% of which are singletons. The specimen comprised CD4+ or CD8+ T cells sorted from blood, sampled in a trial of the OX40 agonist ivuxolimab. The receptors shown here come from an adult with an advanced solid tumor such as melanoma, head and neck, liver or kidney cancer. The CDR3 runs from the conserved cysteine through the conserved F or W. D genes are given only for firm matches. Size tells how often a clone was seen (once, few, many) or the class of an expanded clone, and some rows leave it out.

TRBD1 TRBJ2-5 few 13 TRBV7-2 TGTGCCAGCAGCTTACACAGGGGTGAGACCCAGTACTTC CASSLHRGETQYF
. TRBJ1-1 . 12 TRBV30 TGTGCCTGGAAAGGGCTTGGCACTGAAGCTTTCTTT CAWKGLGTEAFF
TRBD2 TRBJ2-3 . 18 TRBV7-3 TGTGCCAGCAGCTTAAAAGGCGTGACTAGCGGGCACACAGATACGCAGTATTTT CASSLKGVTSGHTDTQYF
. TRBJ1-1 few 13 TRBV30 TGTGCCTGGAGTAAATCAGTGAACACTGAAGCTTTCTTT CAWSKSVNTEAFF
. TRBJ2-5 few 14 TRBV6-1 TGTGCCAGCAGTGAACGCACAGCGTCGGAGACCCAGTACTTC CASSERTASETQYF
. TRBJ2-5 . 15 TRBV7-6 TGTGCCAGCAGCTTAACGGCGGGGACTCAAGAGACCCAGTACTTC CASSLTAGTQETQYF
. TRBJ1-3 once 14 TRBV7-6 TGTGCCAGCAGCTTAGCGGGAGGTGGAAACACCATATATTTT CASSLAGGGNTIYF
. TRBJ1-2 . 15 TRBV7-9 TGTGCCAGCAGCTTAGCGTTCGGCCCGCTACCTGGCTACACCTTC CASSLAFGPLPGYTF
TRBD2 TRBJ2-1 few 17 TRBV7-9 TGTGCCAGCAGCTCGATGAGCGGGAGGGCCTCCTACAATGAGCAGTTCTTC CASSSMSGRASYNEQFF
TRBD1 TRBJ1-5 . 13 TRBV6-1 TGTGCCAGCAGGGGGACAGCCAATCAGCCCCAGCATTTT CASRGTANQPQHF
TRBD2 TRBJ2-1 . 16 TRBV12-5 TGTGCTAGTGGTTTGGCTAGCGGGAGGGCGGGGAATGAGCAGTTCTTC CASGLASGRAGNEQFF
. TRBJ1-3 . 13 TRBV4-2 TGTGCCAGCAGTCCATACACGGACAACACCATATATTTT CASSPYTDNTIYF
. TRBJ1-6 . 14 TRBV5-1 TGCGCCAGCAGCTTGGACGGATACAGTTCACCCCTCCACTTT CASSLDGYSSPLHF
. TRBJ2-2 . 16 TRBV10-1 TGCGCCAGCAGTGAGGTTAGCCTCGGGAACACCGGGGAGCTGTTTTTT CASSEVSLGNTGELFF
. TRBJ2-7 . 13 TRBV7-9 TGTGCCAGCAGCCCCCGATCCGCCTACGAGCAGTACTTC CASSPRSAYEQYF
. TRBJ2-1 . 13 TRBV6-5 TGTGCCAGCATGAGGGGGGGGTACAATGAGCAGTTCTTC CASMRGGYNEQFF
. TRBJ1-6 once 14 TRBV30 TGTGCCTGGAACCACTTCCCTGTTAATTCACCCCTCCACTTT CAWNHFPVNSPLHF
. TRBJ1-2 . 14 TRBV30 TGTGCCTGGAATAGGGTTACCCCCGGTTATGGCTACACCTTC CAWNRVTPGYGYTF
TRBD1 TRBJ2-7 . 16 TRBV6-5 TGTGCCAGCAGTTACTCCAGACAGGGAAGGGGCTTCGAGCAGTACTTC CASSYSRQGRGFEQYF
. TRBJ2-1 . 14 TRBV5-1 TGCGCCAGCAGCTGGACAGCGATTTACAATGAGCAGTTCTTC CASSWTAIYNEQFF
. TRBJ1-5 . 15 TRBV6-5 TGTGCCAGCAGTTACAGGGCAGGGGGCAATCAGCCCCAGCATTTT CASSYRAGGNQPQHF
TRBD1 TRBJ2-7 . 15 TRBV6-1 TGTGCCAGCAGTGCCAGACAGGGGTCAAGGTACGAGCAGTACTTC CASSARQGSRYEQYF
TRBD1 TRBJ1-3 . 15 TRBV7-9 TGTGCCAGCAGCCAGGACAGGGGATGGGGAAACACCATATATTTT CASSQDRGWGNTIYF
. TRBJ2-1 . 14 TRBV21-1 TGTGCCAGCTCTCACGGGAATCAATACAATGAGCAGTTCTTC CASSHGNQYNEQFF
TRBD1 TRBJ2-5 . 13 TRBV29-1 TGCAGCGTCCGGGACAGGGTGCGAGAGACCCAGTACTTC CSVRDRVRETQYF
. TRBJ1-4 . 15 TRBV11-3 TGTGCCAGCAGCTTAGATACGGGGGGAATGAGGAAACTGTTTTTT CASSLDTGGMRKLFF
. TRBJ2-5 . 13 TRBV18 TGTGCCAGCAACGCGGAGAGGTTTGGGACCCAGTACTTC CASNAERFGTQYF
. TRBJ1-3 . 12 TRBV5-6 TGTGCCAGCAGCTTTAATGGAAACACCATATATTTT CASSFNGNTIYF
. TRBJ2-1 once 12 TRBV7-2 TGTGCCAGCAGCCTCTTCCGAAATGAGCAGTTCTTC CASSLFRNEQFF
. TRBJ2-3 . 14 TRBV11-3 TGTGCCAGCAGCTTAGTTTTTAGTCCAGATACGCAGTATTTT CASSLVFSPDTQYF
TRBD1 TRBJ1-2 . 13 TRBV27 TGTGCCAGCAGTAGACAGGGGGACCATGGCTACACCTTC CASSRQGDHGYTF
TRBD1 TRBJ1-6 . 17 TRBV25-1 TGTGCCAGCAGGGGCCGACAGGGGGGAGGAGAGAATTCACCCCTCCACTTT CASRGRQGGGENSPLHF
. TRBJ1-3 . 14 TRBV7-2 TGTGCCAGCAGCTCCCAGGGGTCTGGAAACACCATATATTTT CASSSQGSGNTIYF
TRBD1 TRBJ1-2 . 16 TRBV7-3 TGTGCCAGCAGCCCTGCACCCGGACAGGGGTTAAGTGGCTACACCTTC CASSPAPGQGLSGYTF
TRBD1 TRBJ1-4 medium-sized 15 TRBV5-4 TGTGCCAGCAGCACAGGACAGGGGGCCTATGAAAAACTGTTTTTT CASSTGQGAYEKLFF
TRBD2 TRBJ2-3 . 14 TRBV10-3 TGTGCCATCAAACTAGCGGGAGAGGCCGATACGCAGTATTTT CAIKLAGEADTQYF
. TRBJ2-5 . 14 TRBV4-2 TGTGCCAGCAGCCTCGGGACGGTTGTGGAGACCCAGTACTTC CASSLGTVVETQYF
. TRBJ2-7 . 14 TRBV19 TGTGCCAGTAGTATGAGCCCGAGCTCCTACGAGCAGTACTTC CASSMSPSSYEQYF
. TRBJ1-5 . 19 TRBV21-1 TGTGCCAGCAGCAAAGTCAGGGGGGCGGACTGGGGTCGCAATCAGCCCCAGCATTTT CASSKVRGADWGRNQPQHF
TRBD1 TRBJ2-3 . 15 TRBV27 TGTGCCAGCAGTCGCCGGACAGGACGCACAGATACGCAGTATTTT CASSRRTGRTDTQYF
TRBD1 TRBJ1-2 . 17 TRBV9 TGTGCCAGCAGCCCCGAGGGGGGGACAGGGTATAACTATGGCTACACCTTC CASSPEGGTGYNYGYTF
. TRBJ1-1 . 11 TRBV7-9 TGTGCCAGCAGCTACCGGGGATCAGCTTTCTTT CASSYRGSAFF
. TRBJ2-1 . 14 TRBV5-1 TGCGCCAGCAGCACAGACTACTCCTACAATGAGCAGTTCTTC CASSTDYSYNEQFF
. TRBJ2-5 . 15 TRBV5-1 TGCGCCAGCAGCTTGGGCCAGGGCAAACAAGAGACCCAGTACTTC CASSLGQGKQETQYF
. TRBJ2-1 . 17 TRBV4-3 TGCGCCAGCAGCCAAGATCCGGCCGCTAGCTCCTACAATGAGCAGTTCTTC CASSQDPAASSYNEQFF
. TRBJ1-1 . 13 TRBV6-6 TGTGCCAGCAGCCTCGGACCGAACACTGAAGCTTTCTTT CASSLGPNTEAFF